This paragraph covers one TCR beta chain sequence. Antigen unknown. This record belongs to a study of PD-L1 blockade in urothelial cancer. V was pared by 5 bases and J by 2 bases, with 11 bases of the junction left unmatched. The CDR3 has 19 amino acids. CDR1 SGHVS and CDR2 FNYEAQ come from the germline V gene. The study, taken as a whole, reports: At 3 weeks on treatment, tumor-associated clones expanded more with durable benefit.

The repertoire was sequenced with immunoSEQ multiplex PCR; TCRdb's copy has only in-frame clones and lacks some. This table holds about 51,000 clones, around 87% found once. This chain connects TRBV7-6 to TRBJ2-1; 14 nucleotides align to TRBD2. The TCR originated in a man aged 60 to 69 with urothelial cancer. The sequences come from PBMCs, collected around atezolizumab (anti-PD-L1) treatment. The CDR3 region has the DNA TGTGCCAGCAGCCCCCGGGGACTAGCGGGGGATACGGCCTACAATGAGCAGTTCTTC. Amino acid sequence: CASSPRGLAGDTAYNEQFF. Using reference TRBV7-6 and TRBJ2-1 for the parts outside the CDR3, the full variable domain is GAGVSQSPRYKVTKRGQDVALRCDPISGHVSLYWYRQALGQGPEFLTYFNYEAQQDKSGLPNDRFSAERPEGSISTLTIQRTEQRDSAMYRCASSPRGLAGDTAYNEQFFGPGTRLTVL.